One sample yielded the 18 T cell receptor beta chains listed below, sequenced in a study of identical twins. TCRdb recomputed calls from the 5' RACE reads with MiXCR, one row per CDR3 protein. The sample carries roughly 490,000 distinct CDR3 sequences, roughly an eighth recorded once. This sample was shared with a second study, whose subject was yellow fever vaccine responses in identical twins.

The sequenced material came from CD4+ T cells sorted from blood. These receptors were obtained from a woman aged 18-29 years in good health.

Only a few counts were recorded for this clonotype. CDR3 loop: CAWSASFNQPQHF. In nucleotides, the CDR3 is TGTGCCTGGAGTGCGTCTTTCAATCAGCCCCAGCATTTT. The chain employs TRBV30 and TRBJ1-5; D uncertain. Trimming took off 1 base at V and 3 bases at J, with 7 bases between the two ends. The CDR3 runs to 13 residues. Germline assignment: CDR1 GTSNPN and CDR2 SVGIG (reference sequence). Combining the CDR3 with reference TRBV30 and TRBJ1-5 gives the whole variable domain SQTIHQWPATLVQPVGSPLSLECTVEGTSNPNLYWYRQAAGRGLQLLFYSVGIGQISSEVPQNLSASRPQDRQFILSSKKLLLSDSGFYLCAWSASFNQPQHFGDGTRLSIL.

The chain joins TRBV20-1 to TRBJ2-7; D remains unclear. Germline CDR1 reads DFQATT; CDR2 reads SNEGSKA (reference sequence). This CDR3 spans 12 amino acids. Trimming removed 1 base from V and 3 bases from J, with 7 bases in between. CDR3 region: CSARVSIYEQYF. CDR3 bases: TGCAGTGCTAGAGTCAGTATCTACGAGCAGTACTTC.

This clonotype was counted only a few times. This chain links TRBV14 with TRBJ1-1; 7 nucleotides agree with TRBD1. V was pared by 4 bases and J by 2 bases, with 10 bases of the junction left unmatched. The CDR3 loop spans 16 amino acids. In germline, CDR1 is SGHDN, CDR2 FVKESK. In DNA, the CDR3 is TGTGCCAGCAGCCGGGGACAGACCTATCTTAACACTGAAGCTTTCTTT. This translates into CASSRGQTYLNTEAFF.

Only a few counts were recorded for this clonotype. The chain is built from TRBV20-1 and TRBJ2-1; possibly TRBD1 for D (6 bases). V lost 6 bases and J lost 1, with 13 bases in between. There are 14 residues in the CDR3. Per germline, CDR1 DFQATT and CDR2 SNEGSKA (reference sequence). The CDR3 loop reads CSAQGKSSYNEQFF. The DNA for the CDR3 is TGCAGTGCCCAGGGGAAGTCGTCCTACAATGAGCAGTTCTTC.

This clonotype was seen many times. The chain is built from TRBV5-1 and TRBJ2-5; 10 bases agree with TRBD2. Germline lookup yields CDR1 SGHRS and CDR2 YFSETQ. V dropped 3 bases and J dropped 2; count of bases not matched to a gene: 1. CDR3 length equals 14 residues. CDR3 bases: TGCGCCAGCAGCTCGACTAGCGGGCAAGAGACCCAGTACTTC. As protein: CASSSTSGQETQYF.

In its sample, this clonotype was seen a few times. The V call is TRBV6-5, the J call TRBJ2-1; D unclear. The CDR3 contains 14 residues. Germline values: CDR1 MNHEY, CDR2 SVGAGI. Trimming removed 2 bases from V and 2 bases from J, with 7 bases in between. In nucleotides, the CDR3 is TGTGCCAGCAGTTACCAAGGGACCTACAATGAGCAGTTCTTC. Translating it yields CASSYQGTYNEQFF.

This chain uses TRBV5-1 with TRBJ2-5; D is unclear. Germline V gene data show CDR1 as SGHRS and CDR2 as YFSETQ. The CDR3 contains 13 residues. V was shortened by 1 base and J by 5 bases, with 9 bases between the two germline ends. The CDR3 DNA is TGCGCCAGCAGCTTGAACGGCGCGGAGACCCAGTACTTC. This encodes CASSLNGAETQYF. The whole variable domain, remainder taken from reference TRBV5-1 and TRBJ2-5, is KAGVTQTPRYLIKTRGQQVTLSCSPISGHRSVSWYQQTPGQGLQFLFEYFSETQRNKGNFPGRFSGRQFSNSRSEMNVSTLELGDSALYLCASSLNGAETQYFGPGTRLLVL.

The V call is TRBV14, the J call TRBJ2-7, with TRBD2 identical over 11 bases. CDR3 length equals 17 residues. Looked up from germline, CDR1 is SGHDN and CDR2 is FVKESK. J was trimmed by 2 bases and V by 1 base; bases with no gene match: 7. In DNA, the CDR3 is TGTGCCAGCAGCCAAGGGTTAGCGGGAGGGCCCCCCTACGAGCAGTACTTC. Protein product: CASSQGLAGGPPYEQYF.

This clonotype was seen more than once but under ten times. V is TRBV3-1 and J is TRBJ2-7, with a tentative D call TRBD1 (6 bases). This CDR3 contains 15 residues. Germline V gene lookup returns CDR1 LGHDT and CDR2 YNNKEL (reference sequence). Trimming took off 0 bases at V and 6 bases at J, with 15 bases between the two ends. As DNA, the CDR3 is TGTGCCAGCAGCCAAGAAGTGGGGGCGAAGGGCGAGCAGTACTTC. The encoded protein is CASSQEVGAKGEQYF.

This chain connects TRBV19 to TRBJ2-3; D not certain. Per germline, CDR1 LNHDA and CDR2 SQIVND (reference sequence). V lost 4 bases and J 6 bases, leaving 8 bases between the germline ends. CDR3 size: 12 residues. The CDR3 is CASSTMSDTQYF. The CDR3, as DNA: TGTGCCAGTAGTACGATGTCGGATACGCAGTATTTT.

The chain employs TRBV10-3 and TRBJ1-4; maybe TRBD1 (5 bases). The germline CDR1 and CDR2 sequences are ENHRY and SYGVKD. The CDR3 covers 14 residues. V was cut by 3 bases and J by 8 bases, with 13 bases left in between. The CDR3 bases are TGTGCCATCAGTGATTCTCAGGGTCGGGAAAAACTGTTTTTT. It encodes CAISDSQGREKLFF.

This chain's CDR3 is CAWRGGRSYEQYF. The CDR3 DNA reads as TGTGCCTGGAGGGGTGGCCGCTCCTACGAGCAGTACTTC. The chain is built from TRBV30 and TRBJ2-7, with no clear D. Trimming pared 3 bases from V and 0 bases from J, leaving 9 bases between. CDR1 is GTSNPN and CDR2 is SVGIG in the germline V gene (reference sequence). The CDR3 contains 13 residues.

The chain uses TRBV6-1 and TRBJ2-1, with D perhaps matching TRBD1 or TRBD2 (5 bases each). V gave up 8 bases and J gave up 5 bases, with 16 bases separating them. This CDR3 has 14 amino acids. Germline V gives CDR1 MNHNS, CDR2 SASEGT. DNA of the CDR3: TGTGCCAGCCGAAGGGACGACGGTCACAATGAGCAGTTCTTC. This encodes CASRRDDGHNEQFF.

The chain is built from TRBV6-5 and TRBJ2-1; D unresolved. Trimming removed 0 bases from V and 3 bases from J, with 6 bases in between. The CDR3 is made up of 14 amino acids. The germline gives CDR1 MNHEY, CDR2 SVGAGI. The CDR3 DNA is TGTGCCAGCAGTTACTCAGAACTCTACAATGAGCAGTTCTTC. It translates to CASSYSELYNEQFF.

This clonotype was found a few times. This chain joins TRBV5-5 and TRBJ2-3; the D is unclear. From germline, CDR1 is SGHKS and CDR2 YYEKEE (reference sequence). Trimming pared 3 bases from V and 2 bases from J, leaving 10 bases between. This CDR3 spans 14 amino acids. CDR3 region: CASSYLPDTDTQYF. CDR3 DNA: TGTGCCAGCAGCTACCTCCCGGACACAGATACGCAGTATTTT.

This clonotype was observed a few times. V gene TRBV5-6 combines with J gene TRBJ2-1; TRBD2 agrees at 8 bases. V was pared by 4 bases and J by 7 bases, with 7 bases of the junction left unmatched. The CDR3 totals 14 residues. Germline V gene lookup returns CDR1 SGHDT and CDR2 YYEEEE. This chain's CDR3 is CASSLGLASNEQFF. The CDR3 bases are TGTGCCAGCAGCCTCGGACTAGCCTCAAATGAGCAGTTCTTC.

This clonotype has just a few counts. The J gene is TRBJ2-1, the V gene TRBV7-2; 15 positions match TRBD2. The trim removed 4 bases at V and 8 bases at J, leaving 18 bases unmatched. Looked up from germline, CDR1 is SGHTA and CDR2 is FQGNSA. The CDR3 is 20 amino acids. The CDR3 nucleotides are TGTGCCAGCAGCTCAGGGCGAAGGACTAGCGGGGGGGCCGTCTTCGATGAGCAGTTCTTC. The encoded protein is CASSSGRRTSGGAVFDEQFF.

Ten or more counts support this clonotype. The rearrangement links TRBV12-3 or TRBV12-4 to TRBJ2-3; 7 bases match TRBD2. With 1 base clipped from V and 2 bases from J, the junction kept 3 bases outside the gene matches. CDR3 length equals 15 residues. The CDR3 coding sequence is TGTGCCAGCAGTTTAGGCGGGAGCCCCACAGATACGCAGTATTTT. Translating gives CASSLGGSPTDTQYF.